The clone carrying this TCR beta chain was counted between two and nine times. This sample is drawn from a study of T cell repertoires in cytomegalovirus infection. V lost 5 bases and J lost 5, with 18 bases in between. The CDR3 runs 15 residues. TCRdb re-called the reads with MiXCR, one entry per CDR3 protein. This table holds 110,000 to 150,000 distinct CDR3 sequences, about 6% found once. Sample: PBMCs. This chain connects TRBV12-3 or TRBV12-4 to TRBJ2-5; possible D gene TRBD1, 6 bases. This receptor was taken from a human donor in good health (CMV status not recorded). Some clones in this sample may be carry-over from other donors' samples. CDR3 sequence reads: CASSHRNREWETQYF. In DNA form, the CDR3 reads TGTGCCAGCAGTCACCGCAACAGGGAGTGGGAGACCCAGTACTTC.